This T cell receptor beta chain was recovered during a study of vaccination and CD4 T cells after COVID-19 (dated by TCRdb to between 2022 and 2023). General notes on the study: The convalescent cohort included six males and four females, with two Hispanic individuals, seven Caucasians, two Asians and one multiracial person. At the TCR clonotype level, an earlier paper using these donors assessed memory CD4+ T cell crossreactivity between SARS-CoV-2 and common cold coronavirus spike proteins. In control cultures, a CEFX viral epitope pool was used as positive control, an HIV-1 Nef peptide pool was used as negative control, or no peptide was added. For stimulating the cultures, overlapping spike peptide pools were used, derived from SARS-CoV-2 as well as from the common cold coronaviruses HCoV-NL63, HCoV-OC43 and HCoV-229E. Each participant got two doses of either the Pfizer-BioNTech BNT162b2 vaccine (n=8) or the Moderna mRNA-1273 vaccine (n=2). In ten to eleven COVID-19 convalescent patients and a few infection-naive healthy vaccine recipients, the spike-specific CD4+ TCR repertoire before mRNA vaccination was compared with the repertoire after mRNA vaccination. Post-vaccine blood samples were obtained a median of around 67 days after the second vaccine dose, with a range of about 12 to 241 days. Post-COVID blood samples from convalescent patients were collected a median of roughly 100 days after diagnosis, with a range of 35 to 161 days.

Libraries came from PCR. At the Johns Hopkins FTIC core, DNA from the cultured CD4+ T cells underwent TCR sequencing with the Oncomine TCR Beta short-read assay. Genomic DNA was extracted from the cultured CD4+ T cells with the QIAamp micro DNA kit. The Oncomine TCR Beta libraries from cultured CD4+ T cells were pooled using unique dual indexes and then sequenced on an Illumina iSeq 100. In the authors' own workflow: Non-productive sequences were removed, and CDR3s that did not start with C, did not end with F or W, or were shorter than 7 amino acids were discarded. The MANAFEST web application identified antigen-specific clonotypes by comparing peptide-stimulated wells against reference wells and other culture wells. An FDR below 0.05, an odds ratio above 5, and a productive frequency above 0.1% in at least two of three replicate wells were required for clones to be considered positive. Clonotypes that were significantly expanded in both SARS-CoV-2 spike wells and at least one common cold coronavirus spike condition were defined as cross-reactive. Similarity between CDR3 sequences was evaluated in R version 3.6.1 using Levenshtein distances (stringdist) and unrooted phylogenetic trees (ape). Through fastp at Q25 and MiXCR, TCRdb rebuilt clones from the public reads, retaining in-frame beta chains. Rows merge per CDR3 protein into single entries with the most common DNA and genes. The V and J calls come from TCRdb's annotation, not from the publication. A total of roughly 4,200 distinct CDR3 sequences appear in this sample, about 34% of them only once. The biggest ten clones account for less than 30% of the sample.

The treatment or condition label for this specimen denotes: approximately nine-day PBMC culture with coronavirus spike peptide pools or control peptides (ViraFEST assay). CD4+ T cells from unexposed donors were collected before the COVID-19 pandemic (2011-2018). The ViraFEST assay, used in the study, expanded antigen-specific T cells with peptide pools and then identified the expanded clonotypes through TCR sequencing. Around 2 million PBMCs per well were cultured in IMDM with approximately 5% human AB serum and 8.5 to 10 IU/ml IL-2, plus 10 ug/ml peptide pools. On days 3 and 7, half of the culture medium was replaced with fresh IL-2-containing medium. After around 11 days of culture, CD4+ T cells were isolated by negative selection with the EasySep CD4+ T cell isolation kit. As cell numbers permitted, CD4+ T cells from unexposed donors were tested for reactivity to SARS-CoV-2 S and N and to four common cold coronavirus spike pools. Ficoll-Paque Plus gradient centrifugation was used to isolate PBMCs from whole blood, and the isolated PBMCs were then either used fresh or cryopreserved at -140C. Each culture condition was generally run in triplicate wells. Leukapheresis product for the unexposed donors was bought commercially.

V gives up 2 bases and J gives up 0 bases, and the segment between their germline ends measures 10 bases. The CDR3, from cysteine to phenylalanine, totals 15 residues. Just CDR3 DNA is preserved here, 45 bases in frame from base 1. The germline V gene (reference sequence) yields LNHDA for CDR1 and SQIVND for CDR2. Comment on this clonotype: Its antigen target is currently unknown. Base qualities are missing; no much larger clone stands one base away.

Results and caveats for the whole study, not just this receptor: Nearly all vaccine-specific clones in convalescent patients (304 of 307) were mono-reactive for SARS-CoV-2 spike rather than cross-reactive with common cold coronaviruses. Only a relatively small number of convalescent patients were included in the study, and early timepoints following natural infection were not analyzed. The median count of SARS-CoV-2-reactive clonotypes went up from roughly 21 after infection to around 38 after vaccination, although the change was not significant. In convalescent patients, a median approximately 83% of post-vaccine SARS-CoV-2-reactive clones were detected only after vaccination, and vaccine-specific priming was suggested by this finding.

Specimen: CD4+ T cells from blood, cultured in vitro. The clonotype was recovered from a human donor in good health. The rearranged chain carries TRBV19 and TRBJ1-2; the D gene is perhaps TRBD1, on 6 matching bases. At the DNA level, the sequence is TGTGCCAGTAGTATAAAGACAGGAGCTAACTATGGCTACACCTTC. It translates as CASSIKTGANYGYTF.